These 25 T cell receptor beta chains share one sample of origin, sequenced in a study of blood T cell repertoires in COVID-19. The assay was immunoSEQ multiplex PCR, and TCRdb's table has in-frame clones only and misses some. The sample shows a few hundred thousand clones, over 80% of them seen only once. Sequencing was carried out using PBMCs or T cells enriched from blood (not recorded which). Source of these receptors: a woman in her forties or fifties who had recovered from COVID-19.

The chain links TRBV19 to TRBJ2-3; TRBD2 might be the D (5 bases). Trimming cost V 11 bases and J 2 bases, with 20 bases left between them. The germline V gene has CDR1 LNHDA and CDR2 SQIVND (reference sequence). This CDR3 has 15 amino acids. This CDR3 reads CASGAAAFPTDTQYF. CDR3 in DNA: TGTGCCTCAGGAGCGGCGGCCTTCCCCACAGATACGCAGTATTTT.

The rearrangement links TRBV7-2 to TRBJ2-3; 9 bases are a match to TRBD2. Trimming removed 4 bases from V and 2 bases from J; junction bases left unmatched: 7. CDR1 is SGHTA, CDR2 FQGNSA, per germline. This CDR3 has 16 amino acids. The DNA for the CDR3 is TGTGCCAGCAGCTCCATAGCGGGAGCAATCACAGATACGCAGTATTTT. It translates to CASSSIAGAITDTQYF.

This chain connects TRBV5-1 to TRBJ1-4; D unclear. Trimming removed 2 bases from V and 7 bases from J, with 6 bases in between. Germline assignment: CDR1 SGHRS and CDR2 YFSETQ. CDR3 length: 12 residues. This chain's CDR3 is CASSLNGEKLFF. DNA of the CDR3: TGCGCCAGCAGCTTAAACGGTGAAAAACTGTTTTTT.

V is TRBV2 and J is TRBJ2-3; 8 bases agree with TRBD2. V lost 4 bases and J lost 3; bases outside the gene matches: 6. The CDR3 has 15 residues. Germline CDR1 reads SNHLY; CDR2 reads FYNNEI. CDR3: CASSGVGLETDTQYF. DNA for the CDR3: TGTGCCAGCAGTGGGGTGGGACTAGAGACAGATACGCAGTATTTT.

V usage is TRBV7-9 and J usage is TRBJ1-4; D is undetermined. The CDR3 loop spans 14 amino acids. Looked up from germline, CDR1 is SEHNR and CDR2 is FQNEAQ (reference sequence). V lost 5 bases and J lost 6, with 13 bases in between. The CDR3 nucleotides are TGTGCCAGCAGCACGGAATACGGGGATGAAAAACTGTTTTTT. Its protein is CASSTEYGDEKLFF.

This clone was counted only a few times. The V gene is TRBV11-2, the J gene TRBJ1-6; the D gene is possibly TRBD1 (5 bases). Germline V gives CDR1 SGHAT, CDR2 FQNNGV. Trimming stripped 0 bases from V and 8 bases from J, with 8 bases between. This CDR3 region has 14 residues. In DNA, the CDR3 is TGTGCCAGCAGCTTAGAGGCGGGGGATTCACCCCTCCACTTT. Its protein is CASSLEAGDSPLHF.

The chain carries TRBV28 and TRBJ2-3, with 7 bases that match TRBD1. The CDR3 has 16 amino acids. Germline V gene data show CDR1 as MDHEN and CDR2 as SYDVKM. With 3 bases clipped from V and 5 bases from J, the junction kept 11 bases outside the gene matches. The CDR3 loop reads CASSLGEGAERDTQYF. CDR3 bases: TGTGCCAGCAGTTTGGGAGAGGGGGCTGAGCGAGATACGCAGTATTTT.

The chain employs TRBV2 and TRBJ1-1, with 9 bases aligning to TRBD1. Trimming took 8 bases from V and 3 from J; bases not matched to a gene: 7. Germline values: CDR1 SNHLY, CDR2 FYNNEI. The CDR3 sequence is 14 residues long. The CDR3 reads CASRKQGADTEAFF. The DNA for the CDR3 is TGTGCCAGCCGCAAACAGGGGGCGGACACTGAAGCTTTCTTT.

The J gene is TRBJ2-1, the V gene TRBV15; TRBD2 aligns across 7 bases. The trim removed 5 bases at V and 6 bases at J, leaving 16 bases unmatched. The CDR3 has 17 residues. CDR1 and CDR2 (germline): LNHNV, YYDKDF (reference sequence). For the CDR3, the DNA is TGTGCCACCAGCGGGGGGGACGACCCGGGCTTAACCAATGAGCAGTTCTTC. Protein: CATSGGDDPGLTNEQFF.

This clone showed up just a few times. The chain combines TRBV7-2 with TRBJ1-6; tentative D call: TRBD1 (5 bases). The CDR3 has 16 amino acids. V shed 6 bases and J shed 7 bases, with 19 bases lying between them. The V gene's germline CDR1 is SGHTA and CDR2 FQGNSA. The chain's CDR3 is CASSSDTGVPNSPLHF. The DNA for the CDR3 is TGTGCCAGCAGTTCCGATACAGGAGTCCCCAATTCACCCCTCCACTTT.

The chain couples TRBV5-5 to TRBJ2-1; D not resolved. Germline CDR1 reads SGHKS; CDR2 reads YYEKEE (reference sequence). The CDR3 sequence is 16 residues long. The V and J ends lost 4 bases and 1 base respectively, with 15 bases between them. CDR3 sequence: CASSLTGVGSYNEQFF. CDR3 DNA: TGTGCCAGCAGCCTGACTGGAGTTGGGTCCTACAATGAGCAGTTCTTC.

For this clone: The same CDR3 can be traced to other DNA sequences in this sample. This sequence joins TRBV19 and TRBJ2-3, with D possibly TRBD1 on 6 matching bases. CDR3 length: 15 residues. Germline V gene sequence: CDR1 LNHDA, CDR2 SQIVND (reference sequence). V gave up 3 bases and J gave up 1 base, with 11 bases separating them. DNA for the CDR3: TGTGCCAGTAGTATTGGGGCAGGGGGCACAGATACGCAGTATTTT. This encodes CASSIGAGGTDTQYF. Full variable domain (rest looked up from reference TRBV19 and TRBJ2-3): DGGITQSPKYLFRKEGQNVTLSCEQNLNHDAMYWYRQDPGQGLRLIYYSQIVNDFQKGDIAEGYSVSREKKESFPLTVTSAQKNPTAFYLCASSIGAGGTDTQYFGPGTRLTVL.

The gene calls are TRBV9 and TRBJ1-2; a possible D gene is TRBD1 (5 bases). Germline CDR1 and CDR2: SGDLS and YYNGEE. This CDR3 spans 13 amino acids. Trimming left V 3 bases short and J 8 bases short, with 14 bases between. CDR3 nucleotide sequence: TGTGCCAGCAGCGACCGACAGACTGGCGGCTACACCTTC. This gives the protein CASSDRQTGGYTF.

The chain couples TRBV20-1 to TRBJ2-3; 9 bases match TRBD1. The CDR3 has 16 amino acids. CDR1 is DFQATT and CDR2 is SNEGSKA in the germline V gene (reference sequence). The trim removed 3 bases at V and 4 bases at J, leaving 11 bases unmatched. CDR3 residues: CSASSWDRVPPDTQYF. The CDR3 bases are TGCAGTGCTAGTTCCTGGGACAGGGTACCTCCAGATACGCAGTATTTT.

The chain joins TRBV27 to TRBJ1-2, with TRBD1 identical over 8 bases. V shed 2 bases, J shed 6 bases, and the junction held 2 bases outside the gene matches. The CDR3 extends over 13 amino acids. CDR1 MNHEY and CDR2 SMNVEV come from the germline V gene (reference sequence). CDR3 DNA: TGTGCCAGCAGTTTACAGGGGGCGGATGGCTACACCTTC. Amino acids: CASSLQGADGYTF.

The CDR3: CASSTTGGGQPQHF. CDR3 in DNA: TGTGCCAGCAGCACCACGGGGGGAGGTCAGCCCCAGCATTTT. The V gene is TRBV5-5, the J gene TRBJ1-5, with D possibly TRBD1 on 5 matching bases. Deletions cut 4 bases from V and 6 bases from J, with 14 bases between. There are 14 residues in the CDR3. The germline gives CDR1 SGHKS, CDR2 YYEKEE (reference sequence).

The rearrangement joins TRBV24-1 to TRBJ1-1; D uncertain. Trimming cost V 9 bases and J 1 base, with 11 bases left between them. Per the germline V gene, CDR1 is KGHDR and CDR2 is SFDVKD. This CDR3 spans 13 amino acids. CDR3 in amino acids: CATRRGENTEAFF. CDR3 coding DNA: TGTGCCACCCGGCGCGGGGAGAACACTGAAGCTTTCTTT.

This sequence joins TRBV5-1 and TRBJ2-1; 7 nucleotides line up with TRBD2. This CDR3 spans 16 amino acids. Germline-derived CDR1 and CDR2 are SGHRS and YFSETQ. The V gene end was trimmed by 4 bases and the J gene end by 2 bases; junction bases not matched to a gene: 9. The CDR3 loop is CASSLGLADPYNEQFF. CDR3 in DNA: TGCGCCAGCAGCCTAGGTCTAGCGGACCCCTACAATGAGCAGTTCTTC. Supplemented by reference TRBV5-1 and TRBJ2-1, the full variable domain reads KAGVTQTPRYLIKTRGQQVTLSCSPISGHRSVSWYQQTPGQGLQFLFEYFSETQRNKGNFPGRFSGRQFSNSRSEMNVSTLELGDSALYLCASSLGLADPYNEQFFGPGTRLTVL.

This chain links TRBV9 with TRBJ1-4, with TRBD1 matching over 9 bases. J was trimmed by 5 bases and V by 0 bases; bases with no gene match: 2. The CDR3 is 15 amino acids. Germline assignment: CDR1 SGDLS and CDR2 YYNGEE. The CDR3 reads CASSVGQGGNEKLFF. The CDR3 region has the DNA TGTGCCAGCAGCGTAGGACAGGGGGGGAATGAAAAACTGTTTTTT.

The chain employs TRBV5-1 and TRBJ2-7; 7 nucleotides match TRBD2. J gave up 3 bases and V 3 bases, and 6 bases lay outside the gene matches. CDR3 length: 14 residues. Germline V gives CDR1 SGHRS, CDR2 YFSETQ. CDR3 protein: CASSWGLKYYEQYF. In DNA form, the CDR3 reads TGCGCCAGCAGCTGGGGACTAAAATACTACGAGCAGTACTTC. Using reference TRBV5-1 and TRBJ2-7 for the parts outside the CDR3, the full variable domain is KAGVTQTPRYLIKTRGQQVTLSCSPISGHRSVSWYQQTPGQGLQFLFEYFSETQRNKGNFPGRFSGRQFSNSRSEMNVSTLELGDSALYLCASSWGLKYYEQYFGPGTRLTVT.

The chain is built from TRBV2 and TRBJ1-1; D not resolved. CDR1 is SNHLY, CDR2 FYNNEI, per germline. V shed 7 bases and J shed 0 bases, with 12 bases lying between them. This CDR3 is 14 amino acids long. The DNA for the CDR3 is TGTGCCAGCACGGGATGGGAGGTGAACACTGAAGCTTTCTTT. The encoded protein is CASTGWEVNTEAFF. Together with reference TRBV2 and TRBJ1-1, the CDR3 gives the full variable domain: EPEVTQTPSHQVTQMGQEVILRCVPISNHLYFYWYRQILGQKVEFLVSFYNNEISEKSEIFDDQFSVERPDGSNFTLKIRSTKLEDSAMYFCASTGWEVNTEAFFGQGTRLTVV.

This chain joins TRBV27 and TRBJ1-1, with a weak D call TRBD1 (5 bases). V was clipped by 11 bases and J by 0 bases, with 10 bases between them. From germline, CDR1 is MNHEY and CDR2 SMNVEV (reference sequence). This CDR3 comprises 12 residues. DNA of the CDR3: TGTGCCGAAAGGGGCTTGAACACTGAAGCTTTCTTT. Translation: CAERGLNTEAFF.

For the CDR3, the DNA is TGTGCCAGCAGCCCAGGCCCCAGTAGTAGCAATCAGCCCCAGCATTTT. This translates into CASSPGPSSSNQPQHF. The gene calls are TRBV9 and TRBJ1-5, with no clear D. The germline V and J ends were trimmed by 4 bases and 0 bases, with 14 bases remaining between them. The CDR3 has 16 residues. CDR1 and CDR2 from the germline V gene are SGDLS and YYNGEE.

The table lists this clone with a few counts. V usage is TRBV4-2 and J usage is TRBJ2-1, with 8 bases aligning to TRBD2. Germline CDR1 and CDR2: LGHNA and YNFKEQ. V lost 6 bases to trimming and J lost 0 bases; unmatched junction nucleotides: 7. This CDR3 comprises 16 residues. The CDR3: CASRPLAESSYNEQFF. Written as DNA, the CDR3 is TGTGCCAGCAGACCACTAGCGGAGAGCTCCTACAATGAGCAGTTCTTC.

In its sample, this clone was seen once. The V call is TRBV19, the J call TRBJ2-2, with TRBD2 identical over 8 bases. This CDR3 spans 15 amino acids. CDR1 is LNHDA and CDR2 is SQIVND in the germline V gene (reference sequence). V trimming: 4 bases; J trimming: 4 bases; junction bases outside the gene matches: 5. The chain's CDR3 is CASSTLAGPTGELFF. The CDR3 bases are TGTGCCAGTAGTACCTTAGCGGGGCCCACCGGGGAGCTGTTTTTT.